This T cell receptor beta chain was retrieved from a study of T cells in women clearing cervical HPV infection. Study-level results: Controls had more TRBV6-7 (0.16%) than cases (approximately 0.11%). Cases and controls were distinguished at AUC around 0.87 by richness and V genes.

The protocol was immunoSEQ multiplex PCR, while the TCRdb copy is restricted to in-frame clones and leaves out a portion. The table gives 46,000 or so clones; the top ten clones make up 35% to 45% of it. As concerns this clone: Its antigen is not identified. The read ends 3 residues early relative to the CDR3; the germline J gene fills the gap.

The J segment lost 6 bases and the V segment lost 0 bases, leaving 6 bases of the junction unmatched. Germline lookup yields CDR1 SGHDN and CDR2 FVKESK. The CDR3 spans 15 residues. Sequencing was done on a sample of blood buffy coat. This sequence originates from a woman between 18 and 69 years old with a cervical HPV16 infection that either progressed to CIN3+ or cleared (not recorded which). The rearrangement joins TRBV14 to TRBJ2-3; 7 bases map to TRBD2. The CDR3 bases that were read are TGTGCCAGCAGCCAAGATCGGACTAGTTGGGATACG. It encodes CASSQDRTSWDT. The CDR3, in full, reads CASSQDRTSWDTQYF.